These 30 T cell receptor beta chains came from one sample sequenced in a study of blood T cell repertoires in COVID-19. Produced via immunoSEQ multiplex PCR; TCRdb's table is partial and in-frame only. This table holds over 130,000 clones, over 60% found once. Material for sequencing was PBMCs or T cells enriched from blood (not recorded which). These receptors all come from a woman aged 50 to 65 who had recovered from COVID-19.

The chain couples TRBV28 to TRBJ2-7; 14 nucleotides match TRBD2. The junction had 18 bases not matched to a gene; V was cut back by 4 bases and J by 4 bases. The CDR3 is made up of 20 amino acids. The V gene's germline CDR1 is MDHEN and CDR2 SYDVKM. CDR3 DNA sequence: TGTGCCAGCAGTTCCCTTGGACGGGAGACTAGCGGGAGGGCCAGTTACGAGCAGTACTTC. Amino acid sequence: CASSSLGRETSGRASYEQYF. Full variable domain (missing parts from reference TRBV28 and TRBJ2-7): DVKVTQSSRYLVKRTGEKVFLECVQDMDHENMFWYRQDPGLGLRLIYFSYDVKMKEKGDIPEGYSVSREKKERFSLILESASTNQTSMYLCASSSLGRETSGRASYEQYFGPGTRLTVT.

The sample holds a few counts of this clone. The chain couples TRBV3-1 (or the pseudogene TRBV3-2) to TRBJ1-1; the match to TRBD1 covers 8 bases. V was pared by 4 bases and J by 0 bases, with 7 bases of the junction left unmatched. This CDR3 contains 16 residues. CDR1 is LGHDT, CDR2 YNNKEL, per germline (reference sequence). CDR3 sequence: CASSRYRDRLNTEAFF. The CDR3 region has the DNA TGTGCCAGCAGCCGTTATAGGGACAGGTTGAACACTGAAGCTTTCTTT.

The rearrangement joins TRBV10-1 to TRBJ2-1; 13 bases agree with TRBD2. V was pared by 3 bases and J by 0 bases, with 8 bases of the junction left unmatched. The germline V gene has CDR1 WNHNN and CDR2 SYGVQD (reference sequence). The CDR3 totals 19 residues. CDR3 in DNA: TGCGCCAGCAGTGAATCCGGGACTAGCGGGGTGGGCTCCTACAATGAGCAGTTCTTC. This gives the protein CASSESGTSGVGSYNEQFF.

The chain recombines TRBV20-1 with TRBJ1-1; 8 bases align to TRBD1. V lost 6 bases to trimming and J lost 11 bases; unmatched junction nucleotides: 8. CDR1 DFQATT and CDR2 SNEGSKA come from the germline V gene (reference sequence). This CDR3 region has 11 residues. The CDR3 protein is CSASTGAEAFF. The DNA of the CDR3 is TGCAGTGCCTCGACAGGGGCAGAGGCTTTCTTT.

The V gene is TRBV14, the J gene TRBJ1-2; D is perhaps TRBD1 (5 bases). The germline V gene encodes CDR1 SGHDN and CDR2 FVKESK. The CDR3 consists of 14 residues. Trimming pared 3 bases from V and 4 bases from J, leaving 12 bases between. This CDR3 reads CASSQITGSYGYTF. CDR3 in DNA: TGTGCCAGCAGCCAGATTACAGGTTCCTATGGCTACACCTTC.

The chain carries TRBV9 and TRBJ1-5; 7 nucleotides agree with TRBD1. After removal of 3 bases from V and 3 bases from J, the junction contained 3 bases not matched to a gene. The V gene's germline CDR1 is SGDLS and CDR2 YYNGEE. The CDR3 length is 14 residues. CDR3 DNA sequence: TGTGCCAGCAGCGCGGGACAGCACAATCAGCCCCAGCATTTT. Encoded protein: CASSAGQHNQPQHF.

V gene TRBV5-1 combines with J gene TRBJ2-1, with 10 bases matching TRBD1. Germline CDR1 is SGHRS and CDR2 is YFSETQ. The CDR3 length is 16 residues. The ends lost 4 bases at V and 4 bases at J; junction bases unmatched: 8. The CDR3 DNA follows: TGCGCCAGCAGCCTCCAGGGACAGGGGCTTTACAATGAGCAGTTCTTC. The encoded protein is CASSLQGQGLYNEQFF.

The chain recombines TRBV20-1 with TRBJ1-5; the D gene is possibly TRBD1 (5 bases). Trimming took off 3 bases at V and 7 bases at J, with 7 bases between the two ends. CDR1 and CDR2 from the germline V gene are DFQATT and SNEGSKA (reference sequence). The CDR3 consists of 11 residues. The CDR3: CSARGGQPQHF. The CDR3 DNA reads TGCAGTGCTAGGGGGGGGCAGCCCCAGCATTTT.

In this sample, this clone turned up once. The chain carries TRBV9 and TRBJ2-1; 15 positions agree with TRBD2. Germline CDR1 reads SGDLS; CDR2 reads YYNGEE. Trimming cost V 4 bases and J 2 bases; bases outside gene matches: 7. The CDR3 covers 18 residues. The CDR3 DNA is TGTGCCAGCAGCCCCAGGGGACTAGCGGGAGGAACCTACAATGAGCAGTTCTTC. Translating it yields CASSPRGLAGGTYNEQFF.

The chain couples TRBV6-4 to TRBJ2-1; D gene unclear. CDR3 length: 16 residues. The V end lost 3 bases, the J end lost 0 bases, and 12 bases lay between the germline ends. Per germline, CDR1 MRHNA and CDR2 SNTAGT. The CDR3, as DNA: TGTGCCAGCAGTGATTCGTCAGCTAGCTCCTACAATGAGCAGTTCTTC. It encodes CASSDSSASSYNEQFF.

V gene TRBV28 combines with J gene TRBJ2-7; TRBD1 agrees at 9 bases. Losses at the gene ends were 7 bases for V and 5 bases for J; bases not matched to a gene: 6. The CDR3 extends over 13 amino acids. Germline CDR1 MDHEN, CDR2 SYDVKM. CDR3 nucleotides: TGTGCCAGCAACCCCGGGGACAGGGACGAGCAGTACTTC. It specifies CASNPGDRDEQYF.

J is TRBJ2-7 and V is TRBV19; maybe TRBD1 (7 bases). CDR3 length equals 16 residues. Trimming removed 6 bases at V and 2 bases at J, with 20 bases between. CDR1 and CDR2 (germline): LNHDA, SQIVND (reference sequence). CDR3 amino acids: CASRASWGDRTYEQYF. In nucleotides, the CDR3 is TGTGCCAGTAGAGCATCCTGGGGGGACAGAACCTACGAGCAGTACTTC.

The CDR3 is CATSGPPYEQYF. The CDR3 bases are TGTGCCACCTCAGGGCCTCCCTACGAGCAGTACTTC. V usage is TRBV6-5 and J usage is TRBJ2-7; weak D call: TRBD1 (5 bases). Trimming took 10 bases from V and 2 from J, leaving 12 bases between them. The CDR3 spans 12 residues. Germline CDR1 MNHEY, CDR2 SVGAGI.

This clone was detected only once. CDR3 coding DNA: TGTGCCAGCAGCTCCTACTCCGATGGCTACACCTTC. Its protein product is CASSSYSDGYTF. This chain links TRBV5-4 with TRBJ1-2, with unresolved D. The germline gives CDR1 SGHNT, CDR2 YYREEE (reference sequence). The V gene lost 3 bases and the J gene lost 6 bases, with 9 bases spanning the gap. There are 12 residues in the CDR3.

The chain is built from TRBV2 and TRBJ2-7, with TRBD1 matching over 7 bases. V was pared by 5 bases and J by 5 bases, with 9 bases of the junction left unmatched. Germline-derived CDR1 and CDR2 are SNHLY and FYNNEI. The CDR3 runs 14 residues. This CDR3 reads CASSRPTGTHEQYF. The CDR3 DNA is TGTGCCAGCAGTAGACCGACAGGGACCCACGAGCAGTACTTC.

The rearrangement uses TRBV6-2 or TRBV6-3 and TRBJ2-2, with a tentative D call TRBD2 (6 bases). The CDR3 covers 16 residues. Germline assignment: CDR1 MNHEY and CDR2 SVGEGT. V was pared by 2 bases and J by 6 bases, with 16 bases between. The CDR3 DNA follows: TGTGCCAGCAGTTACGGGGGGAAGATGGATGCCGGGGAGCTGTTTTTT. Its translation: CASSYGGKMDAGELFF.

The chain is built from TRBV7-9 and TRBJ2-7, with a possible D match to TRBD2 (6 bases). This CDR3 has 14 amino acids. Germline CDR1 and CDR2: SEHNR and FQNEAQ (reference sequence). Trimming took off 5 bases at V and 1 base at J, with 12 bases between the two ends. CDR3 bases: TGTGCCAGCAGCCCCGGGAGCGCTTCCTACGAGCAGTACTTC. This translates into CASSPGSASYEQYF.

The chain couples TRBV6-5 to TRBJ2-7; D possibly corresponds to TRBD2 (6 bases). With 6 bases removed from V and 0 bases from J, the gap between germline ends came to 12 bases. Germline-derived CDR1 and CDR2 are MNHEY and SVGAGI. CDR3 length: 14 amino acids. CDR3 nucleotides: TGTGCCAGCAGATTGGGGGGAGGCTCCTACGAGCAGTACTTC. As protein: CASRLGGGSYEQYF.

The chain combines TRBV19 with TRBJ1-1; the D gene is possibly TRBD1 (5 bases). The CDR3 loop spans 13 amino acids. Germline CDR1 is LNHDA and CDR2 is SQIVND (reference sequence). V was clipped by 2 bases and J by 3 bases, with 7 bases between them. The CDR3 reads CASSITGYTEAFF. As DNA, the CDR3 is TGTGCCAGTAGTATAACAGGATACACTGAAGCTTTCTTT.

The chain links TRBV7-9 to TRBJ1-2, with D perhaps TRBD1 (5 bases). The CDR3 has 14 amino acids. Between the trimmed V and J ends, which lost 8 bases and 3 bases, there was a span of 16 bases. The germline gives CDR1 SEHNR, CDR2 FQNEAQ (reference sequence). The CDR3 nucleotides are TGTGCCAGCTCGAATCCCCCGGGGGACTATGGCTACACCTTC. Protein sequence: CASSNPPGDYGYTF.

V usage is TRBV19 and J usage is TRBJ1-2; 7 bases match TRBD1. V lost 9 bases to trimming and J lost 4 bases; unmatched junction nucleotides: 14. Looked up from germline, CDR1 is LNHDA and CDR2 is SQIVND (reference sequence). The CDR3 is made up of 15 amino acids. CDR3 in amino acids: CASRLTGALLYGYTF. In nucleotides, the CDR3 is TGTGCCAGCCGACTCACAGGGGCGCTTCTCTATGGCTACACCTTC.

The chain combines TRBV28 with TRBJ1-2; 7 bases are a match to TRBD1. The V and J ends lost 6 bases and 6 bases, in that order; junction bases with no gene match: 16. This CDR3 is built from 16 residues. Germline V lookup: CDR1 MDHEN, CDR2 SYDVKM. The chain's CDR3 is CASRQGGLDSYDGYTF. CDR3 in DNA: TGTGCCAGCAGGCAAGGGGGCTTAGATTCCTATGATGGCTACACCTTC.

This chain links TRBV5-1 with TRBJ1-2; D is possibly TRBD1 (5 bases). CDR3 length: 15 amino acids. Germline CDR1 is SGHRS and CDR2 is YFSETQ. V gave up 5 bases and J gave up 3 bases, with 17 bases separating them. The CDR3: CASSRMGEVYYGYTF. The CDR3 DNA follows: TGCGCCAGCAGTCGTATGGGGGAGGTGTACTATGGCTACACCTTC.

The chain joins TRBV3-1 (or the pseudogene TRBV3-2) to TRBJ1-1; possible D gene TRBD1, 6 bases. The CDR3 is 18 residues long. CDR1 and CDR2 from the germline V gene are LGHDT and YNNKEL (reference sequence). Trimming left V 5 bases short and J 0 bases short, with 22 bases between. CDR3 in amino acids: CASSLFKGGRNMNTEAFF. CDR3 nucleotide sequence: TGTGCCAGCAGCTTATTTAAGGGGGGGAGGAACATGAACACTGAAGCTTTCTTT.

The genes are TRBV4-2 and TRBJ1-1, with TRBD1 identical over 8 bases. Germline assignment: CDR1 LGHNA and CDR2 YNFKEQ. The CDR3 consists of 15 residues. The trim removed 4 bases at V and 1 base at J, leaving 5 bases unmatched. CDR3 nucleotide sequence: TGTGCCAGCAGCCTCTTCGACAGGGGGAACACTGAAGCTTTCTTT. This encodes CASSLFDRGNTEAFF.

This chain uses TRBV7-9 with TRBJ2-5, with 12 bases identical to TRBD2. Germline lookup yields CDR1 SEHNR and CDR2 FQNEAQ (reference sequence). Trimming took 3 bases from V and 2 from J; bases not matched to a gene: 7. The CDR3 extends over 17 amino acids. The CDR3 DNA reads as TGTGCCAGCAGCTTGGGCCTAGCGGGGGGGCGTCAAGAGACCCAGTACTTC. Its translation: CASSLGLAGGRQETQYF.

This sequence joins TRBV19 and TRBJ1-3; D remains ambiguous. The CDR3 sequence is 16 residues long. The germline V gene encodes CDR1 LNHDA and CDR2 SQIVND (reference sequence). V dropped 6 bases and J dropped 0 bases, with 15 bases sitting between them. The CDR3, as DNA: TGTGCCAGTAGCCAGCGCCCACCCAGCTCTGGAAACACCATATATTTT. Translated, it gives CASSQRPPSSGNTIYF.

The table lists this clone with a few counts. This chain uses TRBV30 with TRBJ2-7, with a weak D call TRBD2 (6 bases). V was shortened by 2 bases and J by 3 bases, with 17 bases between the two germline ends. This CDR3 is 15 amino acids long. The V gene's germline CDR1 is GTSNPN and CDR2 SVGIG (reference sequence). The CDR3 loop reads CAWSSPRLGYYEQYF. The CDR3 DNA reads TGTGCCTGGAGTAGTCCGAGACTAGGTTACTACGAGCAGTACTTC.

Concerning this clone: One end of the junction varies from germline; a read error may be responsible. The rearrangement links TRBV3-1 (or the pseudogene TRBV3-2) to TRBJ2-7; no clear D. This CDR3 is built from 12 residues. In germline, CDR1 is LGHDT, CDR2 YNNKEL (reference sequence). Here the CDR3 DNA reads TGTGCCAGCAGCCAAGTCTCCCACGAGCAGTACTTC. Translated, it gives CASSQVSHEQYF.

This clone occurred a few times. One end of the junction fails to match germline, which may point to a read error. This sequence joins TRBV19 and TRBJ1-2, with 7 bases lining up with TRBD1. The CDR3 covers 14 residues. The V gene's germline CDR1 is LNHDA and CDR2 SQIVND (reference sequence). The CDR3 sequence: CASSPGDSRRARYF. CDR3 DNA: TGTGCCAGTAGTCCAGGGGACAGTCGACGGGCCCGCTACTTC. Based on the CDR3 plus reference TRBV19 and TRBJ1-2, the full variable domain is DGGITQSPKYLFRKEGQNVTLSCEQNLNHDAMYWYRQDPGQGLRLIYYSQIVNDFQKGDIAEGYSVSREKKESFPLTVTSAQKNPTAFYLCASSPGDSRRARYFGSGTRLTVV.